A single sample is the source of the 28 T cell receptor beta chains below, sequenced in a study of tumor-infiltrating lymphocytes in primary liver carcinoma. Starting material for RNA and DNA co-extraction consisted of about 17-30 mg of unsorted bulk tissue. cDNA specific to TCR beta was made from around 470 ng of total RNA, with a constant-region primer employed for priming. Three-round nested multiplex PCR performed with slightly modified ARM-PCR produced the TCR beta libraries. TRBV1-TRBV30 forward primers paired with a C-beta reverse primer drove the first two PCR rounds, around 10 cycles each. One entry per CDR3 protein, called by TCRdb with MiXCR from the multiplex PCR reads. The profile shows around 100,000 distinct CDR3 sequences, about 70% of them singletons. Sequenced: liver tumor tissue from sampling region 5. Subset indicated: tumor region T5, tumor centre. These receptors all come from an older woman with primary liver carcinoma and hepatitis B virus infection.

This chain connects TRBV25-1 to TRBJ1-2; 7 bases line up with TRBD1. Germline V lookup: CDR1 MGHDK, CDR2 SYGVNS. The CDR3 is made up of 15 amino acids. V lost 4 bases, J lost 10 bases, and 15 bases stayed unmatched. The CDR3 DNA sequence: TGTGCCAGCAGTGGCCAGGGGGGGAGAAACTACGACTACACCTTC. Translated: CASSGQGGRNYDYTF.

The rearrangement links TRBV20-1 to TRBJ2-3; 14 positions match TRBD2. This CDR3 has 15 amino acids. Losses at the gene ends were 6 bases for V and 8 bases for J; bases not matched to a gene: 10. From germline, CDR1 is DFQATT and CDR2 SNEGSKA (reference sequence). The CDR3 protein is CSAKNMTSGRGTQYF. CDR3 bases: TGCAGTGCCAAAAACATGACTAGCGGGAGGGGTACGCAGTATTTT.

As concerns this clonotype: This may be a read error: a much more frequent sequence differs by one nucleotide. The rearrangement links TRBV5-8 to TRBJ2-7; unclear D gene. Germline assignment: CDR1 SGHTS and CDR2 YDEGEE. This CDR3 comprises 15 residues. CDR3 sequence: CASSLSPGASCEQYF. The CDR3, as DNA: TGTGCCAGCAGCTTGTCCCCAGGAGCCTCCTGCGAGCAGTACTTC.

To note about this clonotype: A much larger clone sits a single nucleotide away, making a read error possible. This is likely a read error, given that the CDR3 carries no conserved phenylalanine or tryptophan at its end. The genes are TRBV5-5 and TRBJ2-3; 8 bases map to TRBD1. CDR1 SGHKS and CDR2 YYEKEE come from the germline V gene (reference sequence). The ends lost 4 bases at V and 6 bases at J; junction bases unmatched: 7. The CDR3 totals 14 residues. The CDR3 DNA reads TGTGCCAGCAGCCCGCAGGGGGCCGGGGATACGCAGTATATT. Amino acid sequence: CASSPQGAGDTQYI.

With regard to this clonotype: Compared with germline, one end of the junction differs, possibly owing to a read error. The chain couples TRBV11-2 to TRBJ2-6; TRBD1 is a possible D gene (5 bases). Germline lookup yields CDR1 SGHAT and CDR2 FQNNGV. This CDR3 is built from 15 residues. CDR3 nucleotide sequence: TGTGCCAGCAACCACAGGCACTCTGGGGCCAAGGTCCTGACTTTC. It codes for CASNHRHSGAKVLTF.

The genes are TRBV11-3 and TRBJ2-7; a possible D gene is TRBD2 (5 bases). There are 13 residues in the CDR3. Germline CDR1 is SGHNT and CDR2 is YENEEA. V lost 3 bases to trimming and J lost 4 bases, with 10 bases between them. As DNA, the CDR3 is TGTGCCAGCAGCTTCGATCGGGGATACGAGCAGTACTTC. Translating it yields CASSFDRGYEQYF.

This rearrangement joins TRBV11-2 to TRBJ2-3, with 9 bases that match TRBD2. V lost 6 bases and J lost 5; bases outside the gene matches: 9. The CDR3 is 15 residues long. Germline V CDR1 and CDR2: SGHAT, FQNNGV. DNA for the CDR3: TGTGCCAGCAGGGGGATAGCGGGAGCCATAGATACGCAGTATTTT. It is translated as CASRGIAGAIDTQYF.

The gene calls are TRBV29-1 and TRBJ2-3, with unresolved D. V lost 8 bases to trimming and J lost 3 bases, with 15 bases between them. The germline V gene has CDR1 SQVTM and CDR2 ANQGSEA. CDR3 length equals 13 residues. For the CDR3, the DNA is TGCAGCCTAAGCGTCCAGGCTACAGATACGCAGTATTTT. Its translation is CSLSVQATDTQYF.

V usage is TRBV28 and J usage is TRBJ2-6; TRBD1 agrees at 11 bases. The CDR3 contains 18 residues. Germline V gene sequence: CDR1 MDHEN, CDR2 SYDVKM. CDR3 sequence reads: CISSRPGQGVSGANVLTF. As DNA, the CDR3 is TGTATCAGCAGTCGTCCGGGACAGGGGGTTTCTGGGGCCAACGTCCTGACTTTC. Full variable domain (missing parts from reference TRBV28 and TRBJ2-6): DVKVTQSSRYLVKRTGEKVFLECVQDMDHENMFWYRQDPGLGLRLIYFSYDVKMKEKGDIPEGYSVSREKKERFSLILESASTNQTSMYLCISSRPGQGVSGANVLTFGAGSRLTVL.

This chain uses TRBV2 with TRBJ1-1; D remains unclear. The CDR3 loop spans 12 amino acids. Trimming stripped 8 bases from V and 1 base from J, with 8 bases between. CDR1 SNHLY and CDR2 FYNNEI come from the germline V gene. CDR3 residues: CASGERNTEAFF. Written as DNA, the CDR3 is TGTGCCAGCGGGGAAAGGAACACTGAAGCTTTCTTT.

This clonotype was counted ten times or more. This rearrangement joins TRBV21-1 to TRBJ1-5; TRBD1, the table's D call, lacks a check against the DNA. TRBV21-1 is a pseudogene locus. This CDR3 region has 14 residues. This CDR3 reads CASSKNRDNQPQHF. The CDR3 coding sequence is TGTGCCAGCAGCAAAAACAGGGACAATCAGCCCCAGCATTTT.

About this clonotype itself: One end of the junction varies from germline; a read error may be responsible. The V and J genes are TRBV6-6 and TRBJ2-7; 7 bases line up with TRBD2. The V gene's germline CDR1 is MNHNY and CDR2 SVGAGI (reference sequence). The CDR3 spans 15 residues. CDR3 residues: CASSYSGGSEYAQYF. CDR3 sequence (DNA): TGTGCCAGCAGTTATTCGGGCGGGAGTGAATACGCGCAGTACTTC.

V usage is TRBV28 and J usage is TRBJ2-4; D is possibly TRBD2 (5 bases). V lost 6 bases, J lost 7 bases, and 16 bases lay in between. Per the germline V gene, CDR1 is MDHEN and CDR2 is SYDVKM. CDR3 length: 14 residues. CDR3 DNA: TGTGCCAGCAGACCCGCGGCGGGCGCGAACATTCAGTACTTC. Protein product: CASRPAAGANIQYF.

By sample fraction, this clonotype is medium-sized. The chain combines TRBV29-1 with TRBJ2-3; the D gene could be TRBD1 or TRBD2 (5 bases each). The V end was cut by 1 base, the J end by 0 bases, with 20 bases between. Germline assignment: CDR1 SQVTM and CDR2 ANQGSEA. The length of the CDR3 is 18 residues. CDR3 sequence reads: CSVEALGRVGVSTDTQYF. In nucleotides, the CDR3 is TGCAGCGTTGAAGCGTTGGGCAGGGTGGGGGTTAGCACAGATACGCAGTATTTT.

This clonotype has ten or more counts. V is TRBV6-1 and J is TRBJ1-5; no clear D. The ends were cut back, 6 bases at V and 3 bases at J, with 9 bases in the middle. Germline V gene data show CDR1 as MNHNS and CDR2 as SASEGT. This CDR3 is 13 amino acids long. The CDR3 sequence: CASRANLNQPQHF. The CDR3 DNA follows: TGTGCCAGCAGGGCAAACCTCAATCAGCCCCAGCATTTT.

With respect to this clonotype: Germline and junction disagree at one end, which may indicate a read error. J is TRBJ1-1 and V is TRBV11-1, with TRBD1 as a possible D gene (5 bases). The germline V gene has CDR1 SGHAT and CDR2 FQDESV (reference sequence). CDR3 length equals 13 residues. CDR3 amino acids: CASSRGSNTEAIF. CDR3 in DNA: TGTGCCAGCTCCCGGGGCTCTAACACTGAAGCTATCTTT.

This clonotype was found many times. The chain combines TRBV6-1 with TRBJ2-7; TRBD1 is a possible D gene (5 bases). Trimming removed 10 bases from V and 2 bases from J, with 12 bases in between. The CDR3 runs to 12 residues. Looked up from germline, CDR1 is MNHNS and CDR2 is SASEGT. This chain's CDR3 is CATAGQTYEQYF. The CDR3 nucleotides read TGTGCCACCGCAGGACAAACCTACGAGCAGTACTTC.

V and J are TRBV30 and TRBJ1-1; TRBD1 is a possible D gene (6 bases). CDR3 length: 15 residues. Germline values: CDR1 GTSNPN, CDR2 SVGIG (reference sequence). Trimming pared 0 bases from V and 4 bases from J, leaving 15 bases between. CDR3 nucleotide sequence: TGTGCCTGGAGTGTACTTGGGGGCGCGGGCACTGAAGCTTTCTTT. It translates to CAWSVLGGAGTEAFF.

This clonotype was detected once. This is likely a read error, given that the CDR3 carries no conserved phenylalanine or tryptophan at its end. The chain joins TRBV11-2 to TRBJ2-1; D uncertain. Germline V gene sequence: CDR1 SGHAT, CDR2 FQNNGV. This CDR3 spans 15 amino acids. CDR3 protein: CASCLDGSSYNGQFC. The DNA of the CDR3 is TGTGCCAGCTGCTTAGATGGTAGCTCCTACAATGGGCAGTTCTGC.

On this clonotype itself: With a much larger clone just one base away, this may be a read error. J is TRBJ2-1 and V is TRBV5-4, with TRBD2 matching over 11 bases. The CDR3 totals 15 residues. Germline values: CDR1 SGHNT, CDR2 YYREEE (reference sequence). CDR3 loop: CARRPGTSGNNEQFF. The CDR3 DNA reads TGTGCCCGCAGGCCCGGGACTAGCGGTAACAATGAGCAGTTCTTC.

This clonotype has a single count. A clone one base away is much larger, so this may be a read error. The chain joins TRBV28 to TRBJ2-3; 8 positions agree with TRBD2. The germline V gene encodes CDR1 MDHEN and CDR2 SYDVKM. The CDR3 loop spans 16 amino acids. The chain's CDR3 is CVSSSGLAGFTDTQYF. CDR3 nucleotides: TGTGTCAGCAGTTCCGGACTAGCAGGGTTCACAGATACGCAGTATTTT.

This sequence joins TRBV3-1 and TRBJ1-2; no clear D. Germline-derived CDR1 and CDR2 are LGHDT and YNNKEL (reference sequence). V lost 0 bases to trimming and J lost 8 bases, with 4 bases between them. This CDR3 has 11 amino acids. Here the CDR3 reads CASSQEGGYTF. DNA of the CDR3: TGTGCCAGCAGCCAAGAAGGGGGCTACACCTTC.

This clonotype occurred many times. The chain joins TRBV6-6 to TRBJ2-1; D not certain. The V end lost 6 bases, the J end lost 4 bases, and 19 bases lay between the germline ends. CDR1 and CDR2 (germline): MNHNY, SVGAGI (reference sequence). This CDR3 has 16 amino acids. The CDR3 DNA reads as TGTGCCAGCAGCCCGGGCGGCTTGTCTTCTTACAATGAGCAGTTCTTC. Amino acids: CASSPGGLSSYNEQFF.

Comment on this clonotype: At one end, the junction sequence differs from germline, possibly due to a read error. The chain recombines TRBV11-1 with TRBJ2-4; 13 nucleotides agree with TRBD2. Germline V gene sequence: CDR1 SGHAT, CDR2 FQDESV (reference sequence). The CDR3 has 17 residues. Here the CDR3 reads CTSSFPGTSGTKNIQCF. The CDR3 DNA is TGTACCAGCAGCTTTCCCGGGACTAGCGGGACCAAAAACATTCAGTGCTTC.

The chain recombines TRBV5-1 with TRBJ2-7; 14 nucleotides match TRBD2. Trimming removed 5 bases from V and 2 bases from J; junction bases left unmatched: 3. The CDR3 length is 15 residues. Per germline, CDR1 SGHRS and CDR2 YFSETQ. The CDR3, as DNA: TGCGCCAGCAGTGGACTAGCGGGAGGTACCTACGAGCAGTACGTC. This encodes CASSGLAGGTYEQYV.

This clonotype was seen only once. One end of the junction varies from germline; a read error may be responsible. The J gene is TRBJ1-1, the V gene TRBV12-3 or TRBV12-4; D is unresolved. This CDR3 contains 13 residues. Written as DNA, the CDR3 is TGTGCCGGCAGAGGACGGGAGAACACTGAAGCTTTCTTT. Protein product: CAGRGRENTEAFF.

V gene TRBV5-1 combines with J gene TRBJ1-2; D uncertain. From germline, CDR1 is SGHRS and CDR2 YFSETQ. V was pared by 8 bases and J by 8 bases, with 16 bases between. CDR3 length equals 12 residues. Here the CDR3 reads CASSMEVGGYTF. In DNA, the CDR3 is TGCGCCAGTAGCATGGAGGTGGGCGGCTACACCTTC.

Concerning this clonotype itself: One junction end disagrees with the germline gene, perhaps due to a read error. The V and J genes are TRBV29-1 and TRBJ2-1; 10 bases are shared with TRBD2. Germline CDR1 reads SQVTM; CDR2 reads ANQGSEA. The CDR3 covers 15 residues. The CDR3 is CGVKGGLAGDDEQFF. The CDR3 bases are TGCGGCGTTAAGGGGGGGCTAGCGGGAGACGATGAGCAGTTCTTC.